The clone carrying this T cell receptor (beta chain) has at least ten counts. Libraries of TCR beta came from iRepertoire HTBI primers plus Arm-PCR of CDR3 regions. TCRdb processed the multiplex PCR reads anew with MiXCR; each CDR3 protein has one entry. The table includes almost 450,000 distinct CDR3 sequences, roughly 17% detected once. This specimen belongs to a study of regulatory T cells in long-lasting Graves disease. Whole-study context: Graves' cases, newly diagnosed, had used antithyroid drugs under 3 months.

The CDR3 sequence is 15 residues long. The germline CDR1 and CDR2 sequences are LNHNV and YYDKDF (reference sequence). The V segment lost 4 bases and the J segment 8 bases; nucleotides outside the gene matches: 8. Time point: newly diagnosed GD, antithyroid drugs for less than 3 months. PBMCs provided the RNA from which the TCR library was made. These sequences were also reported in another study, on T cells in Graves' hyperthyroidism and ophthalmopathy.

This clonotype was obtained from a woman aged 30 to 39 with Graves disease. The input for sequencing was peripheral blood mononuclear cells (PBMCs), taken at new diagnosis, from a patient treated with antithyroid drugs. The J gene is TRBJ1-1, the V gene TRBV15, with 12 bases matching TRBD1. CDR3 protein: CATSTIGTGGGEAFF. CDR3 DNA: TGTGCCACCAGCACAATCGGGACAGGGGGCGGAGAAGCTTTCTTT.